This record covers a single TCR beta chain. These data are taken from a study of cytomegalovirus exposure and HLA in healthy donors. 60 Vbeta and 13 Jbeta primers were used in PCR. Assay used: immunoSEQ multiplex PCR; TCRdb lists only in-frame clones, some missing. The table lists about 160,000 clones, around 76% of them singletons, with around 2% in the top ten. Source material: PBMCs. The clonotype was recovered from a female donor in good health and CMV-seronegative.

The CDR3 is CASAGGGSGNTIYF. The CDR3 DNA reads as TGTGCCAGCGCCGGGGGGGGGTCTGGAAACACCATATATTTT. V is TRBV9 and J is TRBJ1-3; possibly TRBD1 for D (5 bases). V lost 7 bases and J 1 base, leaving 12 bases between the germline ends. The CDR3 is 14 residues long. Per the germline V gene, CDR1 is SGDLS and CDR2 is YYNGEE.